The 23 T cell receptor beta chains reported below all come from one sample, sequenced in a study of response to subunit inactivated influenza vaccine. In TCRdb, the RT-PCR reads were re-called with MiXCR into one record per CDR3 protein. The table records 450,000 to 550,000 distinct CDR3 sequences, 25% of them present only once. Sample: CD4+ T cells sorted from PBMCs, taken roughly 5 days after vaccination. All receptors derive from a man between 50 and 59 years old who received an inactivated influenza vaccine.

This clonotype is a singleton in its sample. This sequence joins TRBV3-1 and TRBJ2-7, with D uncertain. V was cut by 3 bases and J by 1 base, with 10 bases left in between. CDR1 and CDR2 (germline): LGHDT, YNNKEL (reference sequence). The CDR3 is made up of 14 amino acids. CDR3 protein: CASSHFGQSYEQYF. CDR3 DNA sequence: TGTGCCAGCAGCCATTTCGGGCAGTCCTACGAGCAGTACTTC.

The V gene is TRBV4-2, the J gene TRBJ2-1; TRBD2 matches at 8 bases. CDR3 length: 14 residues. V shed 0 bases and J 13 bases; nucleotides not matched to a gene: 8. CDR1 LGHNA and CDR2 YNFKEQ come from the germline V gene. As DNA, the CDR3 is TGTGCCAGCAGCCAAGAAATTTCGGGAGGGCCCCAGTTCTTC. Translation gives CASSQEISGGPQFF.

J is TRBJ2-5 and V is TRBV6-2 or TRBV6-3, with TRBD1 as a possible D gene (5 bases). The V end lost 6 bases, the J end lost 0 bases, and 8 bases lay between the germline ends. The germline V gene encodes CDR1 MNHEY and CDR2 SVGEGT. The CDR3 totals 13 residues. This CDR3 reads CASRPGYQETQYF. The CDR3 region has the DNA TGTGCCAGCAGGCCAGGGTACCAAGAGACCCAGTACTTC.

Ten or more counts support this clonotype. This chain joins TRBV4-2 and TRBJ2-3, with D tentatively TRBD1 or TRBD2 (6 bases each). Trimming removed 4 bases from V and 2 bases from J, with 22 bases in between. The germline CDR1 and CDR2 sequences are LGHNA and YNFKEQ. This CDR3 comprises 18 residues. DNA of the CDR3: TGTGCCAGCAGCCCAGGGGTGGAGGGGCCACGACTCACAGATACGCAGTATTTT. Residues: CASSPGVEGPRLTDTQYF.

This clonotype was seen only a few times. V gene TRBV29-1 combines with J gene TRBJ2-5, with 9 bases fitting TRBD2. Trimming at V came to 3 bases and at J to 9 bases, leaving 8 bases not matched to a gene. There are 13 residues in the CDR3. CDR1 SQVTM and CDR2 ANQGSEA come from the germline V gene. CDR3 sequence (DNA): TGCAGCGTTGATAGCGGGAGACCTCTGTCCCAGTACTTC. Translating gives CSVDSGRPLSQYF.

A few counts support this clonotype. The rearrangement links TRBV29-1 to TRBJ2-3; D is possibly TRBD1 or TRBD2 (5 bases each). The germline V gene encodes CDR1 SQVTM and CDR2 ANQGSEA. The CDR3 contains 13 residues. Written as DNA, the CDR3 is TGCAGTGCTATCTGGGGGAACACAGATACGCAGTATTTT. Translated, it gives CSAIWGNTDTQYF.

This clonotype has a single count. Because the CDR3 is missing its conserved closing phenylalanine or tryptophan, this is likely a read error. The chain recombines TRBV7-2 with TRBJ1-6; 7 bases match TRBD1. With 5 bases clipped from V and 6 bases from J, the junction kept 4 bases outside the gene matches. Germline CDR1 SGHTA, CDR2 FQGNSA. CDR3 length equals 14 residues. CDR3 amino acids: CASSPGTVNSPLHL. The CDR3 region has the DNA TGTGCCAGCAGCCCCGGGACAGTTAATTCACCCCTCCACCTT.

This clonotype was observed a few times. The gene calls are TRBV19 and TRBJ1-2; no clear D. The V end lost 7 bases, the J end lost 7 bases, and 19 bases lay between the germline ends. The V gene's germline CDR1 is LNHDA and CDR2 SQIVND (reference sequence). This CDR3 region has 14 residues. CDR3 in amino acids: CASISVGGLCGYTF. In nucleotides, the CDR3 is TGTGCCAGTATATCGGTTGGAGGGTTATGTGGCTACACCTTC.

In this sample, this clonotype turned up a few times. The gene calls are TRBV20-1 and TRBJ2-7; TRBD2 matches 12 bases. Germline V CDR1 and CDR2: DFQATT, SNEGSKA (reference sequence). Losses at the gene ends were 5 bases for V and 6 bases for J; bases not matched to a gene: 8. CDR3 size: 14 residues. CDR3 sequence reads: CSARPGLAGTEQYF. Here the CDR3 DNA reads TGCAGTGCTCGTCCGGGACTAGCGGGTACCGAGCAGTACTTC.

The chain links TRBV6-5 to TRBJ1-1; D remains ambiguous. CDR3 length equals 17 residues. Between the trimmed V and J ends, which lost 6 bases and 0 bases, there was a span of 20 bases. Looked up from germline, CDR1 is MNHEY and CDR2 is SVGAGI. The CDR3 reads CASSYNPTKDLNTEAFF. In nucleotides, the CDR3 is TGTGCCAGCAGCTACAACCCTACGAAAGATCTGAACACTGAAGCTTTCTTT.

The V call is TRBV5-6, the J call TRBJ2-1, with a tentative D call TRBD2 (5 bases). Deletions cut 0 bases from V and 6 bases from J, with 16 bases between. The CDR3 consists of 16 residues. Germline CDR1 reads SGHDT; CDR2 reads YYEEEE. DNA of the CDR3: TGTGCCAGCAGCTTGGCCGTTCGGGAACCCGTCAATGAGCAGTTCTTC. It translates to CASSLAVREPVNEQFF.

This chain links TRBV10-3 with TRBJ2-3; weak D call: TRBD2 (6 bases). V lost 4 bases and J 6 bases, leaving 14 bases between the germline ends. The CDR3 totals 14 residues. From germline, CDR1 is ENHRY and CDR2 SYGVKD. The CDR3 region has the DNA TGTGCCATCAGTGGAGCGGAGGGAGTGGATACGCAGTATTTT. Protein: CAISGAEGVDTQYF.

The chain combines TRBV27 with TRBJ2-1; a possible D gene is TRBD1 (6 bases). The germline V and J ends were trimmed by 5 bases and 4 bases, with 15 bases remaining between them. Germline V CDR1 and CDR2: MNHEY, SMNVEV (reference sequence). The CDR3 loop spans 15 amino acids. CDR3 loop: CASSPRGSAYNEQFF. CDR3 DNA sequence: TGTGCCAGCAGTCCGAGGGGGAGCGCTTACAATGAGCAGTTCTTC.

This clonotype has only a few counts. The V gene is TRBV29-1, the J gene TRBJ1-2; D is ambiguous. The CDR3 sequence is 13 residues long. The germline gives CDR1 SQVTM, CDR2 ANQGSEA. V lost 1 base and J lost 1, with 7 bases in between. In nucleotides, the CDR3 is TGCAGCGTTGAAGTACTCATTAACTATGGCTACACCTTC. Its translation is CSVEVLINYGYTF.

The V and J genes are TRBV20-1 and TRBJ2-5; the match to TRBD1 covers 10 bases. This CDR3 has 15 amino acids. Germline lookup yields CDR1 DFQATT and CDR2 SNEGSKA (reference sequence). Unmatched junction bases numbered 7, after V lost 1 base and J lost 5 bases. CDR3 residues: CSARGTGGRRETQYF. CDR3 sequence (DNA): TGCAGTGCTAGAGGGACAGGGGGACGTCGGGAGACCCAGTACTTC.

The table lists this clonotype with a few counts. V and J are TRBV4-2 and TRBJ2-7; tentatively, D is TRBD1 or TRBD2 (5 bases each). CDR3 length: 15 residues. Germline CDR1 LGHNA, CDR2 YNFKEQ. With 1 base removed from V and 0 bases from J, the gap between germline ends came to 10 bases. The CDR3 loop is CASSQAGPFSYEQYF. The CDR3, as DNA: TGTGCCAGCAGCCAAGCGGGGCCCTTCTCCTACGAGCAGTACTTC.

This clonotype has a handful of counts. The rearrangement joins TRBV5-1 to TRBJ2-3; TRBD2 agrees at 7 bases. This CDR3 has 14 residues. With V trimmed by 4 bases and J by 1 base, 3 bases remained unmatched. CDR1 is SGHRS, CDR2 YFSETQ, per germline. CDR3 coding DNA: TGCGCCAGCAGCGGGGGGGAAGGCACAGATACGCAGTATTTT. It specifies CASSGGEGTDTQYF. Supplemented by reference TRBV5-1 and TRBJ2-3, the full variable domain reads KAGVTQTPRYLIKTRGQQVTLSCSPISGHRSVSWYQQTPGQGLQFLFEYFSETQRNKGNFPGRFSGRQFSNSRSEMNVSTLELGDSALYLCASSGGEGTDTQYFGPGTRLTVL.

Written as DNA, the CDR3 is TGTGCCAGCAGCTCATTAGGACAGCCTATGAACACTGAAGCTTTCTTT. Translated, it gives CASSSLGQPMNTEAFF. This sequence joins TRBV7-8 and TRBJ1-1; TRBD1 is a possible D gene (6 bases). The CDR3 is made up of 16 amino acids. The V gene's germline CDR1 is SGHVS and CDR2 FQNEAQ. V lost 4 bases and J lost 0, with 15 bases in between.

The V and J genes are TRBV5-6 and TRBJ2-5; TRBD2 aligns across 9 bases. From germline, CDR1 is SGHDT and CDR2 YYEEEE. After removal of 0 bases from V and 5 bases from J, the junction contained 5 bases not matched to a gene. The CDR3 has 15 amino acids. In DNA form, the CDR3 reads TGTGCCAGCAGCTTGGCTAGCGGGATGCGGGAGACCCAGTACTTC. This translates into CASSLASGMRETQYF.

The V and J genes are TRBV12-3 or TRBV12-4 and TRBJ2-7; 9 nucleotides align to TRBD1. The J segment lost 0 bases and the V segment lost 6 bases, leaving 6 bases of the junction unmatched. The CDR3 sequence is 15 residues long. The CDR3 nucleotides are TGTGCCAGCAGCAGAGGGACAGGGCGCTCCTACGAGCAGTACTTC. This translates into CASSRGTGRSYEQYF.

This clonotype came up a few times. The genes are TRBV12-3 or TRBV12-4 and TRBJ1-5, with D possibly TRBD1 on 6 matching bases. Trimming removed 3 bases at V and 6 bases at J, with 9 bases between. This CDR3 comprises 13 residues. The CDR3 here is CASSFSRGQPQHF. The CDR3 DNA reads as TGTGCCAGCAGTTTTTCCAGGGGTCAGCCCCAGCATTTT.

The table lists this clonotype with a few counts. V and J are TRBV7-9 and TRBJ2-1, with D perhaps TRBD1 or TRBD2 (6 bases each). Between the trimmed V and J ends, which lost 1 base and 3 bases, there was a span of 10 bases. The germline V gene has CDR1 SEHNR and CDR2 FQNEAQ (reference sequence). The CDR3 has 15 amino acids. CDR3 loop: CASSLDGGDYNEQFF. The CDR3 nucleotides are TGTGCCAGCAGCTTAGACGGGGGCGACTACAATGAGCAGTTCTTC.

CDR3 in amino acids: CASSRGQSNSPLHF. The CDR3 DNA sequence: TGTGCCAGCAGCCGGGGACAGTCAAATTCACCCCTCCACTTT. The rearrangement uses TRBV12-3 or TRBV12-4 and TRBJ1-6; TRBD1 matches at 7 bases. CDR3 length equals 14 residues. Unmatched junction bases numbered 6, after V lost 6 bases and J lost 7 bases.